The TCR beta chain described here comes from a study of T cell repertoires in cytomegalovirus infection. Study-level information: Public signatures in TCR beta pointed to CMV infection and matching HLA type. Study-wide results and caveats: Frequencies of public TCR beta families were cumulated, and this identified carriers of CMV plus the relevant HLA.

Via MiXCR, TCRdb re-called the reads, giving one row per CDR3 protein. This sample has 630,000 or so distinct CDR3 sequences, with more than 20% found just once. Details on this clonotype: Antigen specificity is unknown. A much larger clone differs from this one at a single base, so this may be a read error.

There are 17 residues in the CDR3. Germline assignment: CDR1 SGHTA and CDR2 FQGNSA. The V end was cut by 5 bases, the J end by 2 bases, with 19 bases between. The sample comprised CD8+ T cells from PBMCs. This receptor was taken from a human donor in good health (CMV status not recorded). Some clones in this sample may be carry-over from other donors' samples. V is TRBV7-2 and J is TRBJ2-4; D gene uncertain. As DNA, the CDR3 is TGTGCCAGCAGCCCGACGCAGATGTTATACACCAAAAACATTCAGTACTTC. Translating it yields CASSPTQMLYTKNIQYF.